The 27 T cell receptor beta chains in this list originate from one sample, sequenced in a study of T cells in Graves' hyperthyroidism and ophthalmopathy. RNA transcripts provided the source from which TCR beta CDR3 regions were amplified. HTBI primers were the set used in a first-round RT-PCR of the TCR CDR3. TCRdb analysed the multiplex PCR reads with MiXCR anew, one entry per CDR3 protein. The table lists a few hundred thousand distinct CDR3 sequences, about 15% of them singletons, with approximately 32% in the top ten. Material: blood. The receptors derive from a young woman with Graves' ophthalmopathy.

This clonotype was seen repeatedly, ten times or more. The chain carries TRBV12-3 or TRBV12-4 and TRBJ2-3, with unresolved D. The CDR3 contains 15 residues. Deletions cut 4 bases from V and 4 bases from J, with 15 bases between. The CDR3 region is CASSSELWVPDTQYF. The CDR3 DNA follows: TGTGCCAGCAGTTCCGAACTTTGGGTACCAGATACGCAGTATTTT.

The chain is built from TRBV6-1 and TRBJ1-1, with TRBD1 identical over 7 bases. Looked up from germline, CDR1 is MNHNS and CDR2 is SASEGT. The CDR3 consists of 12 residues. Trimming cost V 10 bases and J 3 bases; bases outside gene matches: 5. This CDR3 is CAIRQGDTEAFF. The CDR3, as DNA: TGTGCCATTCGACAGGGAGACACTGAAGCTTTCTTT.

This chain connects TRBV20-1 to TRBJ2-5, with TRBD2 identical over 9 bases. CDR1 and CDR2 from the germline V gene are DFQATT and SNEGSKA (reference sequence). The CDR3 contains 14 residues. With 5 bases clipped from V and 1 base from J, the junction kept 5 bases outside the gene matches. CDR3 coding DNA: TGCAGTGCTTCCATTAGCGGGAGCCAAGAGACCCAGTACTTC. Protein: CSASISGSQETQYF.

The table lists this clonotype with a few counts. J is TRBJ2-5 and V is TRBV13, with 7 bases that match TRBD2. This CDR3 has 15 amino acids. V shed 6 bases and J 0 bases; nucleotides not matched to a gene: 7. Germline values: CDR1 PRHDT, CDR2 FYEKMQ (reference sequence). The CDR3, as DNA: TGTGCCAGCAGTCCCGGGGGGACCTACCAAGAGACCCAGTACTTC. Translation: CASSPGGTYQETQYF.

This clonotype came up a few times. The V gene is TRBV25-1, the J gene TRBJ2-2, with D perhaps TRBD1 (6 bases). V shed 3 bases and J shed 6 bases, with 14 bases lying between them. The CDR3 is made up of 15 amino acids. CDR1 is MGHDK and CDR2 is SYGVNS in the germline V gene. As DNA, the CDR3 is TGTGCCAGCAGTGAGGGTAACAGGGATGCCGGGGAGCTGTTTTTT. This gives the protein CASSEGNRDAGELFF.

This clonotype appeared many times. The chain recombines TRBV20-1 with TRBJ2-5; D tentatively reads TRBD1 or TRBD2 (5 bases each). V shed 0 bases and J shed 1 base, with 9 bases lying between them. CDR3 size: 14 residues. Germline-derived CDR1 and CDR2 are DFQATT and SNEGSKA (reference sequence). CDR3: CSAREWGSQETQYF. In DNA, the CDR3 is TGCAGTGCTAGAGAATGGGGGTCCCAAGAGACCCAGTACTTC.

This clonotype was recorded many times. This chain joins TRBV3-1 and TRBJ2-3, with D uncertain. Germline V lookup: CDR1 LGHDT, CDR2 YNNKEL (reference sequence). V gave up 1 base and J gave up 5 bases, with 4 bases separating them. This CDR3 has 12 amino acids. CDR3 in amino acids: CASSQAGDTQYF. CDR3 nucleotides: TGTGCCAGCAGCCAAGCCGGAGATACGCAGTATTTT.

The chain combines TRBV27 with TRBJ2-5; 11 bases are a match to TRBD2. V lost 6 bases to trimming and J lost 2 bases; unmatched junction nucleotides: 14. This CDR3 comprises 18 residues. Germline lookup yields CDR1 MNHEY and CDR2 SMNVEV (reference sequence). CDR3 nucleotide sequence: TGTGCCAGCAGCCCTAGGGTAGCGGGAGGGCTAGGGCAAGAGACCCAGTACTTC. This encodes CASSPRVAGGLGQETQYF.

About this clonotype itself: A read error may be the cause here, since a much bigger clone is one base away. This sequence joins TRBV4-3 and TRBJ1-5; perhaps TRBD1 as D (5 bases). Trimming left V 1 base short and J 3 bases short, with 7 bases between. CDR3 size: 14 residues. From germline, CDR1 is LGHNA and CDR2 YSLEER. DNA for the CDR3: TGCGCCAGCAGCCAAGCCAGGGCCAATCAGCCCCAGCATTTT. This gives the protein CASSQARANQPQHF.

This chain's CDR3 is CASREASQAGELFF. As DNA, the CDR3 is TGCGCCAGCAGGGAAGCCAGCCAGGCCGGGGAGCTGTTTTTT. This chain connects TRBV10-1 to TRBJ2-2; D gene ambiguous. This CDR3 has 14 amino acids. Germline assignment: CDR1 WNHNN and CDR2 SYGVQD (reference sequence). V was clipped by 6 bases and J by 6 bases, with 14 bases between them.

In the case of this clonotype: A clone one base away is much larger, so this may be a read error. V gene TRBV12-3 or TRBV12-4 combines with J gene TRBJ1-5; maybe TRBD1 (6 bases). V was pared by 10 bases and J by 5 bases, with 18 bases between. The CDR3 is 14 amino acids. The CDR3 region has the DNA TGTGCCAACCACCCAGGGCAGGGGTATCAGCCCCAGCATTTT. Amino acids: CANHPGQGYQPQHF.

This chain joins TRBV20-1 and TRBJ2-3; D unresolved. The CDR3 is made up of 15 amino acids. Per the germline V gene, CDR1 is DFQATT and CDR2 is SNEGSKA (reference sequence). The germline V and J ends were trimmed by 5 bases and 0 bases, with 15 bases remaining between them. CDR3 protein: CSAAWRSPSTDTQYF. DNA of the CDR3: TGCAGTGCTGCCTGGCGTAGTCCGAGCACAGATACGCAGTATTTT.

There are many counts of this clonotype. This chain connects TRBV30 to TRBJ2-4; weak D call: TRBD1 (6 bases). V lost 1 base to trimming and J lost 3 bases, with 10 bases between them. This CDR3 contains 14 residues. Germline CDR1 reads GTSNPN; CDR2 reads SVGIG (reference sequence). CDR3 in DNA: TGTGCCTGGAGTGAAGGGGGTTTCAAAAACATTCAGTACTTC. Translation: CAWSEGGFKNIQYF.

This clonotype was counted at least ten times. CDR3: CAWHSQAKNIQYF. The CDR3 DNA reads as TGTGCCTGGCACAGTCAAGCCAAAAACATTCAGTACTTC. The chain recombines TRBV30 with TRBJ2-4; D uncertain. Trimming took off 5 bases at V and 0 bases at J, with 8 bases between the two ends. CDR1 GTSNPN and CDR2 SVGIG come from the germline V gene (reference sequence). The CDR3 has 13 amino acids.

This chain uses TRBV6-2 or TRBV6-3 with TRBJ2-4; TRBD2 agrees at 9 bases. The trim removed 4 bases at V and 5 bases at J, leaving 6 bases unmatched. Germline CDR1 and CDR2: MNHEY and SVGEGT. The length of the CDR3 is 15 residues. CDR3 DNA: TGTGCCAGCAGTTCCCAGCGGGGGGCTGAAAACATTCAGTACTTC. Its translation: CASSSQRGAENIQYF.

This clonotype was recorded at least ten times. This chain connects TRBV7-9 to TRBJ2-5; 11 bases are shared with TRBD2. Trimming removed 4 bases from V and 4 bases from J; junction bases left unmatched: 8. The CDR3 is 16 residues long. Looked up from germline, CDR1 is SEHNR and CDR2 is FQNEAQ (reference sequence). The CDR3 region has the DNA TGTGCCAGCAGCTCAATAGCGGGAGGGCTAACAGAGACCCAGTACTTC. Translation gives CASSSIAGGLTETQYF.

Many counts were recorded for this clonotype. The rearrangement joins TRBV27 to TRBJ1-1, with TRBD1 identical over 7 bases. The CDR3 sequence is 12 residues long. V dropped 3 bases and J dropped 11; count of bases not matched to a gene: 6. The V gene's germline CDR1 is MNHEY and CDR2 SMNVEV (reference sequence). This chain's CDR3 is CASSFRQGRAFF. The CDR3 nucleotides are TGTGCCAGCAGTTTTCGACAGGGTAGGGCTTTCTTT.

This clonotype occurred many times. The chain combines TRBV30 with TRBJ1-1, with D perhaps matching TRBD1 (6 bases). CDR3 length: 12 amino acids. Trimming removed 5 bases from V and 6 bases from J, with 13 bases in between. Germline CDR1 reads GTSNPN; CDR2 reads SVGIG (reference sequence). The chain's CDR3 is CAWEGDGAEAFF. DNA for the CDR3: TGTGCCTGGGAGGGGGACGGGGCTGAAGCTTTCTTT.

This clonotype was recorded at least ten times. This chain uses TRBV30 with TRBJ1-1; 9 bases fit TRBD1. The CDR3 is made up of 13 amino acids. The V and J ends lost 1 base and 4 bases, in that order; junction bases with no gene match: 1. CDR1 is GTSNPN and CDR2 is SVGIG in the germline V gene (reference sequence). The CDR3 here is CAWSGQGGTEAFF. The CDR3, as DNA: TGTGCCTGGAGTGGACAGGGGGGCACTGAAGCTTTCTTT.

The rearrangement links TRBV19 to TRBJ2-3; D gene unclear. The V gene lost 4 bases and the J gene lost 2 bases, with 13 bases spanning the gap. The CDR3 contains 15 residues. In germline, CDR1 is LNHDA, CDR2 SQIVND (reference sequence). CDR3 DNA: TGTGCCAGTAGTACCGGATCGGGCTTCACAGATACGCAGTATTTT. Translating gives CASSTGSGFTDTQYF.

V gene TRBV11-2 combines with J gene TRBJ2-7; the match to TRBD2 covers 16 bases. The CDR3 spans 17 residues. With 4 bases clipped from V and 3 bases from J, the junction kept 6 bases outside the gene matches. The germline V gene encodes CDR1 SGHAT and CDR2 FQNNGV. The CDR3 is CASSSGTSGRVFYEQYF. The DNA of the CDR3 is TGTGCCAGCAGCTCCGGGACTAGCGGGAGGGTCTTCTACGAGCAGTACTTC.

The V and J genes are TRBV28 and TRBJ2-3; either TRBD1 or TRBD2 may fit D (6 bases each). The V gene lost 7 bases and the J gene lost 2 bases, with 16 bases spanning the gap. The V gene's germline CDR1 is MDHEN and CDR2 SYDVKM. This CDR3 has 15 amino acids. CDR3 region: CASIPWGAFTDTQYF. CDR3 nucleotides: TGTGCCAGCATACCCTGGGGGGCTTTCACAGATACGCAGTATTTT. Using reference TRBV28 and TRBJ2-3 for the parts outside the CDR3, the full variable domain is DVKVTQSSRYLVKRTGEKVFLECVQDMDHENMFWYRQDPGLGLRLIYFSYDVKMKEKGDIPEGYSVSREKKERFSLILESASTNQTSMYLCASIPWGAFTDTQYFGPGTRLTVL.

The chain uses TRBV9 and TRBJ2-3; D gene unclear. Per the germline V gene, CDR1 is SGDLS and CDR2 is YYNGEE. The length of the CDR3 is 15 residues. The V gene lost 0 bases and the J gene lost 0 bases, with 8 bases spanning the gap. CDR3 protein: CASSVAQLSTDTQYF. The CDR3 bases are TGTGCCAGCAGCGTAGCTCAGTTAAGCACAGATACGCAGTATTTT.

This clonotype was recorded at least ten times. The chain is built from TRBV7-9 and TRBJ2-3, with D maybe TRBD1 (5 bases). Germline loops: CDR1 SEHNR, CDR2 FQNEAQ (reference sequence). Trimming shortened V by 1 base and J by 5 bases, and 16 bases separated the two germline ends. This CDR3 contains 16 residues. CDR3 residues: CASSLEGSPSRDTQYF. The CDR3 DNA reads TGTGCCAGCAGCTTAGAGGGGTCCCCCTCACGAGATACGCAGTATTTT.

This clonotype was detected ten times or more. The chain uses TRBV28 and TRBJ2-7; a weak D match, TRBD2 (6 bases). Trimming shortened V by 2 bases and J by 4 bases, and 9 bases separated the two germline ends. Germline V gene sequence: CDR1 MDHEN, CDR2 SYDVKM. The CDR3 covers 13 residues. The CDR3 spells CASSLLRGYEQYF. DNA for the CDR3: TGTGCCAGCAGTTTACTGCGGGGATACGAGCAGTACTTC.

The genes are TRBV24-1 and TRBJ1-1, with D unresolved. Germline CDR1 and CDR2: KGHDR and SFDVKD. The CDR3 extends over 13 amino acids. V was trimmed by 1 base and J by 1 base, leaving 3 bases between them. This CDR3 reads CATSDFGNTEAFF. The CDR3 DNA is TGTGCCACCAGTGATTTTGGGAACACTGAAGCTTTCTTT.

This clonotype appeared a few times. V usage is TRBV5-1 and J usage is TRBJ2-7, with a possible D match to TRBD2 (6 bases). Looked up from germline, CDR1 is SGHRS and CDR2 is YFSETQ. V dropped 2 bases and J dropped 5 bases, with 20 bases sitting between them. The CDR3 loop spans 16 amino acids. The CDR3, as DNA: TGCGCCAGCAGCTTTCTTCACGGCGGGAACTCGGACGAGCAGTACTTC. Protein sequence: CASSFLHGGNSDEQYF.